This TCR beta chain was recovered during a study of T cells in Graves' hyperthyroidism and ophthalmopathy. Template material for amplifying TCR beta CDR3 regions consisted of RNA transcripts. Using the HTBI primer set, a first-round RT-PCR was run on the TCR CDR3. MiXCR, run by TCRdb on the multiplex PCR reads, gives a single entry per CDR3 protein. The sample has 350,000 to 400,000 distinct CDR3 sequences, 15% to 20% seen once. Losses at the gene ends were 4 bases for V and 7 bases for J; bases not matched to a gene: 4. CDR1 is DFQATT, CDR2 SNEGSKA, per germline (reference sequence). The CDR3 has 13 amino acids. This clonotype was counted at least ten times.

The origin of this receptor is a woman between 18 and 29 years old with Graves' hyperthyroidism. This rearrangement joins TRBV20-1 to TRBJ1-6; 7 bases agree with TRBD1. Sequencing was carried out using blood. The CDR3 loop reads CSAKTGWNSPLHF. In DNA form, the CDR3 reads TGCAGTGCTAAGACAGGGTGGAATTCACCCCTCCACTTT.